This T cell receptor (beta chain) is from a study of shared clonotypes between healthy human individuals. The CDR3 is made up of 14 amino acids. The germline V gene encodes CDR1 MNHNY and CDR2 SVGAGI (reference sequence). Trimming stripped 7 bases from V and 3 bases from J, with 16 bases between. Some clones are missing from TCRdb's copy, which holds only in-frame ones; the method was immunoSEQ multiplex PCR. The table includes millions of clones, roughly 92% detected once. Sequenced: naive CD4+ T cells sorted from blood. Subset given: CD45RA+ positively selected. The sequence came from a young man in good health. The gene calls are TRBV6-6 and TRBJ2-7; D might be TRBD1 or TRBD2, each matching 7 bases. The CDR3 DNA is TGTGCCAGCATCAGGGGGGGTCTTGACTACGAGCAGTACTTC. The encoded protein is CASIRGGLDYEQYF.